This passage covers 32 T cell receptor beta chains from one sample sequenced in a study of T cells after somatic rescue of genetic block. Profiled with immunoSEQ multiplex PCR; TCRdb holds only in-frame clones, not every one. The table shows about 15,000 clones, with over 60% occurring only once. Sequencing input: peripheral blood mononuclear cells (PBMCs). All receptors come from a man younger than 35.

The chain joins TRBV28 to TRBJ1-4; the D gene is possibly TRBD1 (5 bases). CDR3 length: 18 residues. The V and J ends lost 5 bases and 4 bases respectively, with 23 bases between them. Germline lookup yields CDR1 MDHEN and CDR2 SYDVKM. The CDR3 DNA reads TGTGCCAGCAGTCCCCACTCTCCCTCAGGGTGGGGTAATGAAAAACTGTTTTTT. Its protein is CASSPHSPSGWGNEKLFF.

The chain couples TRBV5-1 to TRBJ2-3, with 7 bases fitting TRBD1. Trimming took 1 base from V and 0 from J; bases not matched to a gene: 8. This CDR3 region has 17 residues. Germline assignment: CDR1 SGHRS and CDR2 YFSETQ. Written as DNA, the CDR3 is TGCGCCAGCAGCTTGAGGCCACAGGGGATAAGCACAGATACGCAGTATTTT. It yields the protein CASSLRPQGISTDTQYF.

V usage is TRBV28 and J usage is TRBJ1-4, with D possibly TRBD1 on 6 matching bases. The CDR3 contains 15 residues. Germline V lookup: CDR1 MDHEN, CDR2 SYDVKM. The V gene lost 6 bases and the J gene lost 7 bases, with 18 bases spanning the gap. CDR3 loop: CASRPQGGATEKLFF. In nucleotides, the CDR3 is TGTGCCAGCAGGCCACAAGGGGGGGCGACTGAAAAACTGTTTTTT. Supplemented by reference TRBV28 and TRBJ1-4, the full variable domain reads DVKVTQSSRYLVKRTGEKVFLECVQDMDHENMFWYRQDPGLGLRLIYFSYDVKMKEKGDIPEGYSVSREKKERFSLILESASTNQTSMYLCASRPQGGATEKLFFGSGTQLSVL.

The chain links TRBV18 to TRBJ1-1, with D perhaps matching TRBD1 (6 bases). V was clipped by 2 bases and J by 4 bases, with 14 bases between them. The germline V gene encodes CDR1 KGHSH and CDR2 LQKENI. This CDR3 has 15 amino acids. CDR3 coding DNA: TGTGCCAGCTCACCAACGACAGGCAGGAGCACTGAAGCTTTCTTT. The encoded protein is CASSPTTGRSTEAFF.

The J gene is TRBJ2-7, the V gene TRBV28; perhaps TRBD1 as D (5 bases). Trimming stripped 5 bases from V and 0 bases from J, with 11 bases between. CDR1 is MDHEN, CDR2 SYDVKM, per germline. The CDR3 spans 14 residues. CDR3 loop: CASSGAFSSYEQYF. The CDR3 region has the DNA TGTGCCAGCAGTGGGGCTTTTAGCTCCTACGAGCAGTACTTC.

This chain links TRBV6-5 with TRBJ2-7, with D unclear. V lost 0 bases, J lost 2 bases, and 11 bases lay in between. This CDR3 has 15 amino acids. Looked up from germline, CDR1 is MNHEY and CDR2 is SVGAGI. The chain's CDR3 is CASSYSAWGTYEQYF. As DNA, the CDR3 is TGTGCCAGCAGTTACTCGGCGTGGGGTACCTACGAGCAGTACTTC.

V and J are TRBV28 and TRBJ2-5; D might be TRBD1 (5 bases). The germline V gene has CDR1 MDHEN and CDR2 SYDVKM. This CDR3 region has 14 residues. The V end was cut by 2 bases, the J end by 7 bases, with 14 bases between. This CDR3 reads CASSLGTGVGTQYF. In nucleotides, the CDR3 is TGTGCCAGCAGTTTAGGAACAGGTGTAGGGACCCAGTACTTC.

This clone showed up just once. The chain has TRBV5-4 and TRBJ2-6; D call uncertain. V was shortened by 0 bases and J by 0 bases, with 4 bases between the two germline ends. This CDR3 has 15 amino acids. CDR1 is SGHNT, CDR2 YYREEE, per germline (reference sequence). The CDR3 is CASSLDYSGANVLTF. DNA of the CDR3: TGTGCCAGCAGCTTGGATTACTCTGGGGCCAACGTCCTGACTTTC.

This clone has more than one count but fewer than ten. The chain has TRBV2 and TRBJ2-3; 11 bases line up with TRBD2. Germline trimming cut 0 bases from V and 0 bases from J; bases unmatched to any gene: 17. Germline CDR1 SNHLY, CDR2 FYNNEI. This CDR3 comprises 22 residues. The CDR3 DNA reads TGTGCCAGCAGTGAAGCGCTTATCGGAGCCTTGGGGACTAGCGGTAGCACAGATACGCAGTATTTT. Its protein is CASSEALIGALGTSGSTDTQYF.

The chain couples TRBV18 to TRBJ2-7; 9 bases are a match to TRBD1. The CDR3 length is 14 residues. Trimming took 2 bases from V and 2 from J; bases not matched to a gene: 1. Germline CDR1 is KGHSH and CDR2 is LQKENI. CDR3 loop: CASSPGTGTYEQYF. The CDR3 nucleotides read TGTGCCAGCTCACCAGGGACAGGGACCTACGAGCAGTACTTC.

The chain employs TRBV18 and TRBJ2-5; D gene unclear. CDR3 length equals 14 residues. V gave up 4 bases and J gave up 5 bases, with 14 bases separating them. The germline CDR1 and CDR2 sequences are KGHSH and LQKENI. Here the CDR3 DNA reads TGTGCCAGCTCACAGAACGGGCTAGGGGAGACCCAGTACTTC. This encodes CASSQNGLGETQYF.

The gene calls are TRBV10-3 and TRBJ2-7; tentative D call: TRBD2 (6 bases). This CDR3 contains 15 residues. V dropped 2 bases and J dropped 1 base, with 12 bases sitting between them. Germline V gene lookup returns CDR1 ENHRY and CDR2 SYGVKD. The CDR3 region has the DNA TGTGCCATCAGTGAGGCCGGTGGGGGGTCCTACGAGCAGTACTTC. It codes for CAISEAGGGSYEQYF.

The chain combines TRBV28 with TRBJ2-7; maybe TRBD2 (5 bases). The CDR3 is 14 residues long. The ends were cut back, 5 bases at V and 3 bases at J, with 14 bases in the middle. In germline, CDR1 is MDHEN, CDR2 SYDVKM. CDR3 DNA sequence: TGTGCCAGCAGTCCGCCGGAAGGAGGCTACGAGCAGTACTTC. As protein: CASSPPEGGYEQYF.

V and J are TRBV9 and TRBJ1-6; 9 bases agree with TRBD1. The ends lost 3 bases at V and 1 base at J; junction bases unmatched: 2. The CDR3 loop spans 16 amino acids. Germline CDR1 is SGDLS and CDR2 is YYNGEE. The CDR3 DNA follows: TGTGCCAGCAGCGCCGGGACAGGGTCCTATAATTCACCCCTCCACTTT. Its translation: CASSAGTGSYNSPLHF.

This chain links TRBV6-1 with TRBJ2-5; TRBD2 agrees at 11 bases. The CDR3 totals 15 residues. The V gene end was trimmed by 2 bases and the J gene end by 2 bases; junction bases not matched to a gene: 1. Germline CDR1 reads MNHNS; CDR2 reads SASEGT. CDR3 residues: CASSELAGGQETQYF. CDR3 nucleotides: TGTGCCAGCAGTGAACTAGCGGGGGGTCAAGAGACCCAGTACTTC.

This clone was counted between two and nine times. The rearrangement joins TRBV7-9 to TRBJ1-3, with D unresolved. The CDR3 runs 13 residues. Per germline, CDR1 SEHNR and CDR2 FQNEAQ (reference sequence). V was cut by 1 base and J by 3 bases, with 4 bases left in between. The chain's CDR3 is CASSLGIGNTIYF. In DNA form, the CDR3 reads TGTGCCAGCAGCTTAGGGATTGGAAACACCATATATTTT. Full variable domain (remainder filled in from reference TRBV7-9 and TRBJ1-3): DTGVSQNPRHKITKRGQNVTFRCDPISEHNRLYWYRQTLGQGPEFLTYFQNEAQLEKSRLLSDRFSAERPKGSFSTLEIQRTEQGDSAMYLCASSLGIGNTIYFGEGSWLTVV.

The chain uses TRBV7-8 and TRBJ2-6, with D unclear. Trimming took off 5 bases at V and 1 base at J, with 9 bases between the two ends. This CDR3 is 15 amino acids long. Germline V gene data show CDR1 as SGHVS and CDR2 as FQNEAQ. The CDR3 here is CASSLGPSGANVLTF. The CDR3 DNA is TGTGCCAGCAGCCTAGGTCCTTCTGGGGCCAACGTCCTGACTTTC.

The genes are TRBV9 and TRBJ1-4; a possible D gene is TRBD1 (5 bases). Germline CDR1 reads SGDLS; CDR2 reads YYNGEE. V was shortened by 4 bases and J by 7 bases, with 20 bases between the two germline ends. The CDR3 is 16 residues long. In nucleotides, the CDR3 is TGTGCCAGCAGCCCCCACCATGGGGGGACCTTTGAAAAACTGTTTTTT. Its protein is CASSPHHGGTFEKLFF.

In this sample, this clone turned up a few times. V and J are TRBV19 and TRBJ1-4, with D hard to call. The ends were cut back, 5 bases at V and 4 bases at J, with 11 bases in the middle. The CDR3 sequence is 14 residues long. Germline V gives CDR1 LNHDA, CDR2 SQIVND (reference sequence). The CDR3 sequence: CASSDRGSNEKLFF. The CDR3 nucleotides are TGTGCCAGTAGTGACCGGGGTAGTAATGAAAAACTGTTTTTT.

CDR3 sequence: CASSQQGIVVYTF. The DNA of the CDR3 is TGTGCCAGCAGCCAACAGGGGATAGTAGTCTACACCTTC. This chain uses TRBV2 with TRBJ1-2; the match to TRBD1 covers 7 bases. The length of the CDR3 is 13 residues. CDR1 is SNHLY, CDR2 FYNNEI, per germline. J was trimmed by 10 bases and V by 6 bases; bases with no gene match: 11. Full variable domain (missing parts from reference TRBV2 and TRBJ1-2): EPEVTQTPSHQVTQMGQEVILRCVPISNHLYFYWYRQILGQKVEFLVSFYNNEISEKSEIFDDQFSVERPDGSNFTLKIRSTKLEDSAMYFCASSQQGIVVYTFGSGTRLTVV.

This rearrangement joins TRBV6-1 to TRBJ2-1, with 14 bases matching TRBD2. Losses at the gene ends were 3 bases for V and 8 bases for J; bases not matched to a gene: 3. The CDR3 has 15 amino acids. CDR1 MNHNS and CDR2 SASEGT come from the germline V gene. The DNA for the CDR3 is TGTGCCAGCAGTGACGGGACTAGCGGGAGCTATGAGCAGTTCTTC. As protein: CASSDGTSGSYEQFF.

This rearrangement joins TRBV11-1 to TRBJ1-2; 8 bases are shared with TRBD1. The CDR3 runs 14 residues. The germline gives CDR1 SGHAT, CDR2 FQDESV (reference sequence). Losses at the gene ends were 3 bases for V and 3 bases for J; bases not matched to a gene: 3. The CDR3 DNA reads TGTGCCAGCAGCTTTGAGGGACAGGACTATGGCTACACCTTC. Amino acid sequence: CASSFEGQDYGYTF.

This clone was detected only once. This chain joins TRBV18 and TRBJ2-5, with 7 bases identical to TRBD2. Germline V gene sequence: CDR1 KGHSH, CDR2 LQKENI. This CDR3 is built from 13 residues. Germline trimming cut 2 bases from V and 3 bases from J; bases unmatched to any gene: 0. CDR3 DNA: TGTGCCAGCTCACCAGGGAGGGAAGAGACCCAGTACTTC. It yields the protein CASSPGREETQYF.

The chain has TRBV7-8 and TRBJ2-1; D remains unclear. CDR3 size: 11 residues. V was trimmed by 5 bases and J by 9 bases, leaving 8 bases between them. CDR1 SGHVS and CDR2 FQNEAQ come from the germline V gene. The CDR3 DNA sequence: TGTGCCAGCAGCGCGCCGGGTGAGCAGTTCTTC. Translation gives CASSAPGEQFF.

The J gene is TRBJ2-4, the V gene TRBV14, with unresolved D. Trimming pared 4 bases from V and 0 bases from J, leaving 7 bases between. CDR1 SGHDN and CDR2 FVKESK come from the germline V gene. The CDR3 sequence is 14 residues long. Here the CDR3 reads CASSPRLAKNIQYF. The CDR3 DNA is TGTGCCAGCAGCCCGCGATTAGCCAAAAACATTCAGTACTTC. The full variable domain, completed using reference TRBV14 and TRBJ2-4, is EAGVTQFPSHSVIEKGQTVTLRCDPISGHDNLYWYRRVMGKEIKFLLHFVKESKQDESGMPNNRFLAERTGGTYSTLKVQPAELEDSGVYFCASSPRLAKNIQYFGAGTRLSVL.

The chain is built from TRBV6-1 and TRBJ2-7, with a weak D call TRBD1 (6 bases). The CDR3 consists of 15 residues. Germline CDR1 reads MNHNS; CDR2 reads SASEGT. The V gene lost 4 bases and the J gene lost 1 base, with 14 bases spanning the gap. CDR3 in amino acids: CASSVRDTGSYEQYF. DNA of the CDR3: TGTGCCAGCAGTGTCCGGGACACCGGTTCCTACGAGCAGTACTTC.

The rearrangement links TRBV18 to TRBJ1-5; TRBD1 might be the D (6 bases). The V end was cut by 0 bases, the J end by 1 base, with 10 bases between. Germline CDR1 reads KGHSH; CDR2 reads LQKENI. This CDR3 comprises 16 residues. CDR3 nucleotides: TGTGCCAGCTCACCACCGGTCAGGGGCAGCAATCAGCCCCAGCATTTT. It encodes CASSPPVRGSNQPQHF.

This sequence joins TRBV7-3 and TRBJ2-5; no firm D call. Germline V lookup: CDR1 SGHTA, CDR2 FQGTGA. Trimming left V 1 base short and J 3 bases short, with 12 bases between. The CDR3 consists of 15 residues. The DNA of the CDR3 is TGTGCCAGCAGCTTAAATGGCAGCCCCAAAGAGACCCAGTACTTC. It yields the protein CASSLNGSPKETQYF. Combining the CDR3 with reference TRBV7-3 and TRBJ2-5 gives the whole variable domain GAGVSQTPSNKVTEKGKYVELRCDPISGHTALYWYRQSLGQGPEFLIYFQGTGAADDSGLPNDRFFAVRPEGSVSTLKIQRTERGDSAVYLCASSLNGSPKETQYFGPGTRLLVL.

V and J are TRBV6-5 and TRBJ1-4, with D possibly matching TRBD1 (6 bases). Germline CDR1 MNHEY, CDR2 SVGAGI. The length of the CDR3 is 14 residues. Deletions cut 7 bases from V and 3 bases from J, with 12 bases between. The CDR3 reads CASTKRGANEKLFF. The CDR3 bases are TGTGCCAGCACCAAGAGGGGGGCTAATGAAAAACTGTTTTTT.

The gene calls are TRBV7-9 and TRBJ2-5, with a tentative D call TRBD2 (6 bases). This CDR3 is 14 amino acids long. V was clipped by 5 bases and J by 1 base, with 11 bases between them. Germline CDR1 is SEHNR and CDR2 is FQNEAQ (reference sequence). The chain's CDR3 is CASSRGTVQETQYF. Here the CDR3 DNA reads TGTGCCAGCAGCCGGGGGACGGTCCAAGAGACCCAGTACTTC.

This chain links TRBV9 with TRBJ2-7; D call uncertain. CDR3 length: 13 residues. Germline assignment: CDR1 SGDLS and CDR2 YYNGEE. Trimming shortened V by 0 bases and J by 2 bases, and 6 bases separated the two germline ends. CDR3 residues: CASSVGPTYEQYF. The CDR3 DNA follows: TGTGCCAGCAGCGTAGGCCCCACCTACGAGCAGTACTTC.

V usage is TRBV5-6 and J usage is TRBJ1-2, with a weak D call TRBD1 (6 bases). Germline V gene lookup returns CDR1 SGHDT and CDR2 YYEEEE. This CDR3 contains 15 residues. Trimming stripped 4 bases from V and 8 bases from J, with 21 bases between. This CDR3 reads CASSLLREQGWGYTF. CDR3 DNA: TGTGCCAGCAGCCTGCTGAGGGAACAGGGATGGGGCTACACCTTC.